A selection of T cell receptor beta chains follows, all from one sample in a study of vaccination effects on CD4 cells after COVID-19. Their specific antigens are unknown. Produced via immunoSEQ multiplex PCR; TCRdb's table is partial and in-frame only. The data show tens of thousands of clones, around 63% seen once. This specimen was CD4+ T cells from PBMCs cultured without peptide, taken before COVID-19 vaccination. The receptor source for this set is a human donor who received a COVID-19 vaccine. Each CDR3 is given with its conserved first and last residue. Fields, in order: J gene, V gene, D gene, clone size, CDR3 protein, CDR3 DNA. A D gene is named only where the DNA matches it firmly. Clone size, where shown, is once, few, many, or a class for clones that have expanded.

>TRBJ1-3|TRBV18|TRBD1|-
CASSPPGQGARNTIYF
TGTGCCAGCTCACCACCGGGACAGGGAGCTAGAAACACCATATATTTT
>TRBJ1-3|TRBV27|TRBD1|-
CASRGGGGNTIYF
TGTGCCAGCAGAGGGGGCGGCGGAAACACCATATATTTT
>TRBJ1-2|TRBV5-1|-|-
CASSSGAFNYGYTF
TGCGCCAGCAGTAGTGGGGCCTTTAACTATGGCTACACCTTC
>TRBJ2-1|TRBV4-1|TRBD2|few
CASSQGLAGAAEQFF
TGCGCCAGCAGCCAAGGGCTAGCGGGGGCGGCTGAGCAGTTCTTC
>TRBJ2-2|TRBV15|-|few
CATSRDRVTGELFF
TGTGCCACCAGCAGAGATCGGGTGACCGGGGAGCTGTTTTTT
>TRBJ1-3|TRBV29-1|-|-
CSVVDSGNTIYF
TGCAGCGTTGTGGATTCTGGAAACACCATATATTTT
>TRBJ1-1|TRBV7-2|TRBD1|few
CASRVQGANTEAFF
TGTGCCAGCAGAGTACAGGGGGCGAACACTGAAGCTTTCTTT
>TRBJ2-5|TRBV10-3|-|-
CAISDGGLIKVAETQYF
TGTGCCATCAGTGATGGGGGCTTAATAAAGGTAGCGGAGACCCAGTACTTC
>TRBJ1-5|TRBV4-3|-|few
CASSQDLQGNQPQHF
TGCGCCAGCAGCCAAGATCTACAGGGCAATCAGCCCCAGCATTTT
>TRBJ2-3|TRBV7-8|-|-
CASSLVRGSASWLTDTQYF
TGTGCCAGCAGCTTAGTACGGGGGTCGGCTAGCTGGCTTACAGATACGCAGTATTTT
>TRBJ1-2|TRBV6-2/TRBV6-3|-|-
CASSNRLGYGYTF
TGTGCCAGCAGTAATCGACTGGGCTATGGCTACACCTTC
>TRBJ1-4|TRBV29-1|-|-
CSVAVGGQEKLFF
TGCAGCGTTGCGGTAGGAGGCCAAGAAAAACTGTTTTTT
>TRBJ2-2|TRBV12-3/TRBV12-4|-|-
CASSLSGELFF
TGTGCCAGCAGTTTGTCGGGGGAGCTGTTTTTT
>TRBJ2-7|TRBV5-1|-|-
CASSWDDGGAGRREQYF
TGCGCCAGCAGCTGGGATGATGGGGGAGCGGGCCGGCGGGAGCAGTACTTC
>TRBJ2-5|TRBV6-5|-|medium-sized
CASSPTGTRGTQYF
TGTGCCAGCAGTCCGACCGGGACACGGGGGACCCAGTACTTC
>TRBJ2-3|TRBV13|-|-
CASGLGQTSTDTQYF
TGTGCCAGCGGCCTGGGGCAAACTAGCACAGATACGCAGTATTTT
>TRBJ1-2|TRBV10-3|-|-
CANRESNYGYTF
TGTGCCAACAGGGAATCTAACTATGGCTACACCTTC
>TRBJ1-6|TRBV3-1/TRBV3-2|-|few
CASSLQRGNSPLHF
TGTGCCAGCAGCCTGCAGAGAGGGAATTCACCCCTCCACTTT
>TRBJ1-6|TRBV30|-|-
CAWSVAGAGDSPLHF
TGTGCCTGGAGTGTCGCCGGGGCAGGGGATTCACCCCTCCACTTT
>TRBJ1-1|TRBV7-9|TRBD1|-
CASSLGDSMNTEAFF
TGTGCCAGCAGCTTAGGGGACAGCATGAACACTGAAGCTTTCTTT
>TRBJ2-3|TRBV5-6|-|-
CASSWPGRGNTQYF
TGTGCCAGCAGCTGGCCGGGGAGGGGGAATACGCAGTATTTT
>TRBJ1-2|TRBV5-1|TRBD1|-
CASSLQGAYGYTF
TGCGCCAGCAGCTTGCAGGGGGCCTATGGCTACACCTTC
>TRBJ2-5|TRBV25-1|-|-
CASSERTRTQETQYF
TGTGCCAGCAGTGAACGCACTAGAACACAAGAGACCCAGTACTTC
>TRBJ2-7|TRBV12-5|TRBD2|-
CASGLMGLAGNNEQYF
TGTGCTAGTGGTTTAATGGGGCTAGCGGGGAACAACGAGCAGTACTTC
>TRBJ2-1|TRBV5-1|-|few
CASSRGDWDEQFF
TGCGCCAGCAGCAGGGGGGACTGGGATGAGCAGTTCTTC
>TRBJ1-1|TRBV19|-|-
CASSIEKGRTEAFF
TGTGCCAGTAGTATAGAGAAGGGGCGAACTGAAGCTTTCTTT
>TRBJ1-5|TRBV2|-|-
CASILSDQPQHF
TGTGCCAGCATCCTGTCGGATCAGCCCCAGCATTTT
>TRBJ1-5|TRBV10-3|-|few
CAISEGGPNNQPQHF
TGTGCCATCAGTGAAGGGGGGCCGAACAATCAGCCCCAGCATTTT
>TRBJ1-3|TRBV6-5|-|-
CASKMDRGGNTIYF
TGTGCCAGCAAAATGGACCGGGGGGGAAACACCATATATTTT
>TRBJ1-1|TRBV28|-|-
CASSLSSRTDAFF
TGTGCCAGCAGTTTATCTTCGAGGACCGACGCTTTCTTT
>TRBJ1-4|TRBV7-2|TRBD1|-
CASSPRQGNAEVFF
TGTGCCAGCAGCCCTCGACAGGGAAACGCCGAGGTGTTTTTT
>TRBJ2-4|TRBV4-2|-|once
CASSQGPGRREWGNIQYF
TGTGCCAGCAGCCAAGGGCCGGGACGTCGCGAGTGGGGAAACATTCAGTACTTC
>TRBJ2-5|TRBV20-1|-|-
CSAARETQYF
TGCAGTGCAGCGAGGGAGACCCAGTACTTC
>TRBJ2-5|TRBV24-1|TRBD1|-
CATSDWGQGQGTQYF
TGTGCCACCAGTGATTGGGGACAGGGGCAAGGGACCCAGTACTTC
>TRBJ2-2|TRBV28|-|-
CASSNRIKGNGELFF
TGTGCCAGCAGTAACAGGATCAAGGGAAACGGGGAGCTGTTTTTT
>TRBJ1-5|TRBV2|-|-
CASSPGPDQPQHF
TGTGCCAGCAGCCCCGGACCGGACCAGCCCCAGCATTTT
>TRBJ1-3|TRBV12-3/TRBV12-4|-|-
CASGAGTDTIYF
TGTGCCAGTGGGGCGGGAACGGACACCATATATTTT
>TRBJ1-2|TRBV14|-|-
CASSQLGGAGGYTF
TGTGCCAGCAGCCAATTGGGGGGCGCAGGAGGCTACACCTTC
>TRBJ1-5|TRBV6-5|-|few
CASTLGEVWQPQHF
TGTGCCAGCACCCTGGGAGAAGTCTGGCAGCCCCAGCATTTT
>TRBJ1-3|TRBV10-3|-|few
CAISPDGSGNTIYF
TGTGCCATCAGTCCCGACGGCTCTGGAAACACCATATATTTT
>TRBJ2-7|TRBV6-2/TRBV6-3|-|-
CASSFPDYRRHEQYF
TGTGCCAGCAGCTTCCCGGACTACCGTCGCCACGAGCAGTACTTC
>TRBJ2-7|TRBV3-1/TRBV3-2|-|-
CASSQEGGLSYEQYF
TGTGCCAGCAGCCAAGAGGGCGGCCTCTCCTACGAGCAGTACTTC
>TRBJ1-1|TRBV7-9|-|few
CASSSEAFF
TGTGCCAGCAGCAGCGAAGCTTTCTTT